This entry lists 5 T cell receptor beta chains sequenced from one sample in a study of cytomegalovirus exposure and HLA in healthy donors. Assay: immunoSEQ multiplex PCR; the TCRdb copy retains only in-frame clones and omits some. This sample has 85,000 to 95,000 clones, with approximately 96% found just once. Specimen: PBMCs. The source of these receptors is a man between 18 and 29 years old in good health and CMV-seronegative.

The V and J genes are TRBV28 and TRBJ1-2; TRBD1 matches 7 bases. This CDR3 contains 16 residues. CDR1 is MDHEN and CDR2 is SYDVKM in the germline V gene. With 2 bases clipped from V and 1 base from J, the junction kept 7 bases outside the gene matches. This CDR3 reads CASSLEGAGFNYGYTF. The CDR3 DNA reads as TGTGCCAGCAGTTTAGAGGGGGCCGGGTTTAACTATGGCTACACCTTC.

V is TRBV28 and J is TRBJ2-3; perhaps TRBD2 as D (5 bases). With 3 bases removed from V and 0 bases from J, the gap between germline ends came to 10 bases. Germline assignment: CDR1 MDHEN and CDR2 SYDVKM. This CDR3 is built from 15 residues. The CDR3 loop is CASSFKRTSTDTQYF. Written as DNA, the CDR3 is TGTGCCAGCAGTTTCAAGCGGACTAGCACAGATACGCAGTATTTT.

The rearrangement uses TRBV28 and TRBJ2-7; TRBD1 aligns across 7 bases. The CDR3 is made up of 15 amino acids. CDR1 is MDHEN and CDR2 is SYDVKM in the germline V gene. J was trimmed by 2 bases and V by 2 bases; bases with no gene match: 6. CDR3 sequence: CASSLRDRPTYEQYF. The CDR3 DNA sequence: TGTGCCAGCAGTTTAAGGGACAGACCTACCTACGAGCAGTACTTC.

This chain uses TRBV5-4 with TRBJ2-4, with 8 bases that match TRBD2. The CDR3 totals 14 residues. Per the germline V gene, CDR1 is SGHNT and CDR2 is YYREEE (reference sequence). V shed 10 bases, J shed 0 bases, and the junction held 6 bases outside the gene matches. CDR3 in DNA: TGTGCCGGATCCCTAGCGGGAGCCAAAAACATTCAGTACTTC. Translating gives CAGSLAGAKNIQYF.

J is TRBJ2-7 and V is TRBV7-9; TRBD1 agrees at 9 bases. The V gene end was trimmed by 5 bases and the J gene end by 7 bases; junction bases not matched to a gene: 3. The germline V gene encodes CDR1 SEHNR and CDR2 FQNEAQ (reference sequence). This CDR3 is 12 amino acids long. CDR3 region: CASSGDREEQYF. The CDR3 DNA reads as TGTGCCAGCAGCGGGGACAGGGAGGAGCAGTACTTC.